A selection of T cell receptor beta chains follows, all from one sample in a study of T cell responses to AZD1222 COVID-19 vaccine. Only in-frame clones appear in the TCRdb table, and some are missing; sequencing was by immunoSEQ multiplex PCR. The sample shows tens of thousands of clones, 80% to 90% of them seen only once. The sequencing here drew on peripheral blood, taken 28 days after the second AZD1222 dose. These TCRs come from an adult who received the AZD1222 COVID-19 vaccine. The CDR3 runs from the conserved cysteine through the conserved F or W.

TRBJ1-5 TRBV7-8 CASSLSPGQPQHF
TRBJ1-6 TRBV18 CASSPTQGGESPLHF
TRBJ2-7 TRBV7-6 CASSRGLAGVEEQYF
TRBJ1-6 TRBV5-1 CASSLGGMDSPLHF
TRBJ1-2 TRBV4-2 CASSQETTRNYGYTF
TRBJ2-1 TRBV29-1 CSVEGARAYNEQFF
TRBJ2-1 TRBV20-1 CSASLAPSSYNEQFF
TRBJ1-6 TRBV9 CASSVGAGGPGSYNSPLHF
TRBJ2-5 TRBV11-2 CASSWRTDQETQYF
TRBJ2-5 TRBV7-9 CASSPPQAETQYF
TRBJ1-1 TRBV18 CASSPRDGANTEAFF
TRBJ1-5 TRBV5-6 CASSLWDRGRQPQHF
TRBJ2-1 TRBV27 CASSLSTLAGGPYNEQFF
TRBJ2-7 TRBV6-6 CASRTGTGGQEQYF
TRBJ2-6 TRBV7-9 CASSARDYSGANVLTF
TRBJ1-3 TRBV19 CASTRGASGNTIYF
TRBJ2-7 TRBV7-2 CASSWTGVREQYF
TRBJ2-1 TRBV19 CASSGTGGVYEQFF
TRBJ1-2 TRBV29-1 CSVADRGGGYTF
TRBJ2-1 TRBV29-1 CSVASGPYNEQFF
TRBJ2-2 TRBV5-5 CASSFGRTNTGELFF
TRBJ2-3 TRBV5-3 CASRGPVDTQYF
TRBJ1-2 TRBV28 CASSHTRSHGYTF
TRBJ1-2 TRBV25-1 CASTSGQGYTF
TRBJ1-4 TRBV7-2 CASSLSPLGATNEKLFF
TRBJ2-1 TRBV7-8 CASSLERTRSYNEQFF
TRBJ1-5 TRBV10-3 CASWKGQGNQPQHF
TRBJ2-7 TRBV4-1 CASSQPLWTSGSSYEQYF
TRBJ1-1 TRBV18 CASSPTMTGSTEAFF
TRBJ1-5 TRBV20-1 CSAGGPDDQPQHF
TRBJ2-7 TRBV30 CAWRDVFYPYEQYF
TRBJ2-7 TRBV7-2 CASSLASSYEQYF
TRBJ1-4 TRBV5-5 CASSFYSSPNEKLFF
TRBJ1-1 TRBV19 CASSIGGVDTEAFF
TRBJ2-2 TRBV6-1 CASSVAGVLTGELFF
TRBJ1-1 TRBV28 CASSFESVEFF
TRBJ1-5 TRBV20-1 CSASRLSNQPQHF
TRBJ2-1 TRBV11-2 CASSLDPGLAGGRRTEQFF